This is a list of T cell receptor beta chains from one sample in a study of T cell repertoires in cytomegalovirus infection. Using its own MiXCR run on the reads, TCRdb lists one record per CDR3 protein. The sample has about 250,000 distinct CDR3 sequences, over 15% seen once; the top ten hold around half. Input material: CD8+ T cells from PBMCs. Every receptor here comes from a human donor in good health (CMV status not recorded). Some clones in this sample may be carry-over from other donors' samples. Each CDR3 is given with its conserved first and last residue. Each record gives: clone size, D gene, J gene, V gene, CDR3 DNA, CDR3 protein. D genes are given only for firm matches. Only part of the rows carry a size: once, few, many, or a class if the clone is expanded.

clone_size: many; d_call: NA; j_call: TRBJ1-1; v_call: TRBV10-3; cdr3_nt: TGTGCCATCACCCAAACCAGGGAGAACACTGAAGCTTTCTTT; cdr3_aa: CAITQTRENTEAFF
clone_size: many; d_call: NA; j_call: TRBJ1-1; v_call: TRBV4-2; cdr3_nt: TGTGCCAGCAGCCAAGAAAGGGGCGGGGGACGCACTGAAGCTTTCTTT; cdr3_aa: CASSQERGGGRTEAFF
clone_size: many; d_call: TRBD1; j_call: TRBJ2-5; v_call: TRBV12-3/TRBV12-4; cdr3_nt: TGTGCCAGCAGTACCCGGACAGGGCGAGAGACCCAGTACTTC; cdr3_aa: CASSTRTGRETQYF
clone_size: NA; d_call: TRBD2; j_call: TRBJ2-7; v_call: TRBV19; cdr3_nt: TGTGCCACGCGGGGGTTTAACTACGAGCAGTACTTC; cdr3_aa: CATRGFNYEQYF
clone_size: many; d_call: NA; j_call: TRBJ2-7; v_call: TRBV7-9; cdr3_nt: TGTGCCAGCGGTCGCGACCCCTCCTCCTACGAGCAGTACTTC; cdr3_aa: CASGRDPSSYEQYF
clone_size: many; d_call: TRBD2; j_call: TRBJ2-5; v_call: TRBV11-2; cdr3_nt: TGTGCCAGCAGCTTGGGTAGCGGGGCTGAGACCCAGTACTTC; cdr3_aa: CASSLGSGAETQYF
clone_size: NA; d_call: NA; j_call: TRBJ2-2; v_call: TRBV7-9; cdr3_nt: TGTGCCAGCAGCGGAGACACCACCGGGGAGCTGTTTTTT; cdr3_aa: CASSGDTTGELFF
clone_size: NA; d_call: NA; j_call: TRBJ1-2; v_call: TRBV6-6; cdr3_nt: TGTGCCAGCAGTTACCAGGGCTATGGCTACACCTTC; cdr3_aa: CASSYQGYGYTF
clone_size: NA; d_call: NA; j_call: TRBJ2-1; v_call: TRBV20-1; cdr3_nt: TGCAGTGCTAGAGCCCGAGAGTCTTACAATGAGCAGTTCTTC; cdr3_aa: CSARARESYNEQFF
clone_size: many; d_call: NA; j_call: TRBJ2-5; v_call: TRBV6-6; cdr3_nt: TGTGCCAGCAGTTACGGGACACCCCGGGAGACCCAGTACTTC; cdr3_aa: CASSYGTPRETQYF
clone_size: NA; d_call: NA; j_call: TRBJ2-7; v_call: TRBV6-2/TRBV6-3; cdr3_nt: TGTGCCAGCAGTTACGCGGCAGGGCCAACCTACGAGCAGTACTTC; cdr3_aa: CASSYAAGPTYEQYF
clone_size: few; d_call: TRBD1; j_call: TRBJ2-5; v_call: TRBV11-2; cdr3_nt: TGTGCCAGCGCCGGGACAGCTAAGCTCCAAGAGACCCAGTACTTC; cdr3_aa: CASAGTAKLQETQYF
clone_size: few; d_call: TRBD1; j_call: TRBJ2-5; v_call: TRBV9; cdr3_nt: TGTGCCAGCAGCGTGGACAGGTCGGCTGGGGAGACCCAGTACTTC; cdr3_aa: CASSVDRSAGETQYF
clone_size: many; d_call: TRBD2; j_call: TRBJ2-5; v_call: TRBV7-2; cdr3_nt: TGTGCCAGCAGCTTAAAACTAGCGGGGGAAGAGACCCAGTACTTC; cdr3_aa: CASSLKLAGEETQYF
clone_size: NA; d_call: TRBD2; j_call: TRBJ2-3; v_call: TRBV7-4; cdr3_nt: TGTGCCAGCAGCTCCGATTTCCAGCGGGGGGTCTACACAGATACGCAGTATTTT; cdr3_aa: CASSSDFQRGVYTDTQYF
clone_size: few; d_call: NA; j_call: TRBJ2-1; v_call: TRBV6-1; cdr3_nt: TGTGCCAGCAGTGAATATCCATTGAATGAGCAGTTCTTC; cdr3_aa: CASSEYPLNEQFF
clone_size: few; d_call: NA; j_call: TRBJ2-2; v_call: TRBV7-6; cdr3_nt: TGTGCCAGCCCTTTTTCTAACACCGGGGAGCTGTTTTTT; cdr3_aa: CASPFSNTGELFF
clone_size: NA; d_call: NA; j_call: TRBJ2-7; v_call: TRBV7-6; cdr3_nt: TGTGCCAGCAGCCCTCCGGTGCTAGAGCAGTACTTC; cdr3_aa: CASSPPVLEQYF
clone_size: many; d_call: TRBD1; j_call: TRBJ1-5; v_call: TRBV12-3/TRBV12-4; cdr3_nt: TGTGCCAGCAGTCCCCCAGGGGGGTATAGCAATCAGCCCCAGCATTTT; cdr3_aa: CASSPPGGYSNQPQHF
clone_size: few; d_call: TRBD1; j_call: TRBJ2-7; v_call: TRBV6-2/TRBV6-3; cdr3_nt: TGTGCCAGCAGTTACCCGACAGGGGTCGGTGACGAGCAGTACTTC; cdr3_aa: CASSYPTGVGDEQYF
clone_size: many; d_call: NA; j_call: TRBJ1-2; v_call: TRBV19; cdr3_nt: TGTGCCACTTACGTCGGGGGCGCGTATGGCTACACCTTC; cdr3_aa: CATYVGGAYGYTF
clone_size: few; d_call: NA; j_call: TRBJ1-2; v_call: TRBV20-1; cdr3_nt: TGCAGTGCTAGCGGGGTGGGGGTTTATGGCTACACCTTC; cdr3_aa: CSASGVGVYGYTF
clone_size: NA; d_call: NA; j_call: TRBJ2-1; v_call: TRBV4-1; cdr3_nt: TGCGCCAGCAGCCAAGTGGGGAACAATGAGCAGTTCTTC; cdr3_aa: CASSQVGNNEQFF
clone_size: few; d_call: TRBD2; j_call: TRBJ2-3; v_call: TRBV10-3; cdr3_nt: TGTGCCATCAGACTACCGACTAGCGGGGGAAACACAGATACGCAGTATTTT; cdr3_aa: CAIRLPTSGGNTDTQYF
clone_size: few; d_call: TRBD1; j_call: TRBJ2-2; v_call: TRBV29-1; cdr3_nt: TGCAGCGTCGCCGGGACAGCGAACACCGGGGAGCTGTTTTTT; cdr3_aa: CSVAGTANTGELFF
clone_size: many; d_call: TRBD1; j_call: TRBJ2-1; v_call: TRBV7-6; cdr3_nt: TGTGCCAGCAGCTTGAATCTCGGGACAGATAATGAGCAGTTCTTC; cdr3_aa: CASSLNLGTDNEQFF
clone_size: NA; d_call: NA; j_call: TRBJ1-1; v_call: TRBV28; cdr3_nt: TGTGCCAGCAGTTTAAGATCCTGGAACACTGAAGCTTTCTTT; cdr3_aa: CASSLRSWNTEAFF
clone_size: NA; d_call: NA; j_call: TRBJ1-2; v_call: TRBV20-1; cdr3_nt: TGCAGTGCCCAAACGGGGAGGTACCTGAACTATGGCTACACCTTC; cdr3_aa: CSAQTGRYLNYGYTF
clone_size: NA; d_call: NA; j_call: TRBJ1-5; v_call: TRBV27; cdr3_nt: TGTGCCAGCAGTTTATCGTCAGGGGCTCGGCCCCAGCATTTT; cdr3_aa: CASSLSSGARPQHF
clone_size: NA; d_call: NA; j_call: TRBJ2-7; v_call: TRBV7-9; cdr3_nt: TGTGCCAGCACCCAGGTGGAGAGCGAGCGGTACTTC; cdr3_aa: CASTQVESERYF
clone_size: few; d_call: NA; j_call: TRBJ1-1; v_call: TRBV11-1; cdr3_nt: TGTGCCAGCAGCTACCGACAGATCCAGAACACTGAAGCTTTCTTT; cdr3_aa: CASSYRQIQNTEAFF
clone_size: NA; d_call: TRBD1; j_call: TRBJ1-1; v_call: TRBV2; cdr3_nt: TGTGCCAGCAGGGGACAGGGGGCTGACACTGAAGCTTTCTTT; cdr3_aa: CASRGQGADTEAFF
clone_size: NA; d_call: NA; j_call: TRBJ1-1; v_call: TRBV7-9; cdr3_nt: TGTGCCAGCACGCCACCAGAGTATCGGGCTTTCTTT; cdr3_aa: CASTPPEYRAFF
clone_size: few; d_call: NA; j_call: TRBJ1-5; v_call: TRBV7-6; cdr3_nt: TGTGCCAGCAGCCCGGACCCGGTCGGCAATCAGCCCCAGCATTTT; cdr3_aa: CASSPDPVGNQPQHF
clone_size: NA; d_call: NA; j_call: TRBJ2-4; v_call: TRBV7-9; cdr3_nt: TGTGCCAGCAGCTTAGAGGGGGGGATTCAGTACTTC; cdr3_aa: CASSLEGGIQYF